This is a list of T cell receptor beta chains from one sample in a study of T cell responses to AZD1222 COVID-19 vaccine. The method was immunoSEQ multiplex PCR; TCRdb's version includes in-frame clones alone and lacks a portion of them. The data show roughly 120,000 clones, roughly 90% seen once. The sequencing here drew on peripheral blood, taken on day 0 of AZD1222 vaccination. The receptors here all came from an adult in good health. Each CDR3 is given with its conserved first and last residue. The D gene is left open where the match is weak. Clone size appears in some rows only: once, few, many, or a class for an expanded clone.

clone size	D gene	V gene	J gene	CDR3 protein	CDR3 DNA
NA	NA	TRBV21-1	TRBJ2-4	CASSKWERPSGKVAKNIQYF	TGTGCCAGCAGCAAATGGGAGCGGCCTAGCGGGAAAGTAGCCAAAAACATTCAGTACTTC
NA	NA	TRBV5-4	TRBJ1-2	CASSFPSAHYGYTF	TGTGCCAGCAGCTTCCCCTCGGCCCACTATGGCTACACCTTC
NA	NA	TRBV28	TRBJ2-1	CASSLSPPWGLSYNEQFF	TGTGCCAGCAGTTTAAGCCCGCCGTGGGGGCTCTCCTACAATGAGCAGTTCTTC
NA	NA	TRBV30	TRBJ1-1	CAWSVRKNTEAFF	TGTGCCTGGAGTGTACGAAAGAACACTGAAGCTTTCTTT
NA	TRBD2	TRBV5-4	TRBJ2-1	CASSLGASGRASEQFF	TGTGCCAGCAGCTTGGGTGCTAGCGGGAGGGCAAGTGAGCAGTTCTTC
NA	NA	TRBV28	TRBJ1-1	CASSLQMNTEAFF	TGTGCCAGCAGTTTACAAATGAACACTGAAGCTTTCTTT
NA	NA	TRBV29-1	TRBJ2-7	CSVGNGEYEQYF	TGCAGCGTTGGAAATGGGGAATACGAGCAGTACTTC
NA	TRBD1	TRBV9	TRBJ2-7	CASSVGTGNYEQYF	TGTGCCAGCAGCGTAGGGACAGGGAACTACGAGCAGTACTTC
NA	NA	TRBV24-1	TRBJ1-2	CATSDPGQPNDYGYTF	TGTGCCACCAGTGACCCAGGACAGCCGAATGACTATGGCTACACCTTC
once	NA	TRBV15	TRBJ2-2	CATSSGTQQSGELFF	TGTGCCACCAGCAGTGGGACACAGCAGTCCGGGGAGCTGTTTTTT
NA	NA	TRBV21-1	TRBJ2-5	CASSKVERDWIQETQYF	TGTGCCAGCAGCAAAGTTGAAAGGGACTGGATCCAAGAGACCCAGTACTTC
NA	NA	TRBV5-6	TRBJ1-2	CASSYTGPGYTF	TGTGCCAGCAGCTACACAGGTCCCGGCTACACCTTC
NA	NA	TRBV7-2	TRBJ2-5	CASSFRGENTQYF	TGTGCCAGCAGCTTCCGCGGGGAAAATACCCAGTACTTC
few	NA	TRBV4-1	TRBJ2-3	CASSQLPTGRDTQYF	TGCGCCAGCAGCCAACTCCCTACAGGGAGGGATACGCAGTATTTT
NA	NA	TRBV27	TRBJ2-1	CASSPNQGTYNEQFF	TGTGCCAGCAGTCCAAACCAAGGGACTTACAATGAGCAGTTCTTC
once	NA	TRBV29-1	TRBJ1-2	CSVDRASNYGYTF	TGCAGCGTTGACAGGGCCTCTAACTATGGCTACACCTTC
NA	NA	TRBV27	TRBJ2-1	CATSDSYNEQFF	TGTGCCACCAGCGATTCCTACAATGAGCAGTTCTTC
NA	TRBD1	TRBV28	TRBJ2-5	CASSSPRTGETQYF	TGTGCCAGCAGTTCTCCCAGGACAGGGGAGACCCAGTACTTC
NA	NA	TRBV7-9	TRBJ2-3	CASSPQAGDTQYF	TGTGCCAGCAGCCCACAGGCGGGAGATACGCAGTATTTT
NA	TRBD1	TRBV10-3	TRBJ1-1	CAISRQGSEAFF	TGTGCCATCAGTCGACAGGGATCTGAAGCTTTCTTT
few	NA	TRBV3-1/TRBV3-2	TRBJ1-1	CASSQGRGTFF	TGTGCCAGCAGCCAAGGGAGAGGGACTTTCTTT
NA	NA	TRBV7-9	TRBJ1-2	CASSLGVLGGYGYTF	TGTGCCAGCAGCTTAGGGGTCCTCGGCGGCTATGGCTACACCTTC
few	TRBD1	TRBV5-1	TRBJ1-6	CASSAGTGAQTGSPLHF	TGCGCCAGCAGCGCCGGGACAGGGGCCCAAACTGGGTCACCCCTCCACTTT
NA	TRBD1	TRBV9	TRBJ1-6	CASSFGQVSNSPLHF	TGTGCCAGCAGCTTTGGACAGGTTTCTAATTCACCCCTCCACTTT
once	TRBD1	TRBV19	TRBJ2-1	CASKGGLWNEQFF	TGTGCCAGTAAAGGGGGCCTATGGAATGAGCAGTTCTTC
NA	TRBD1	TRBV15	TRBJ1-5	CATSRLGTGLQPQHF	TGTGCCACCAGCAGATTGGGGACAGGGCTCCAGCCCCAGCATTTT
NA	TRBD1	TRBV19	TRBJ2-7	CASSRQGPFSEQYF	TGTGCCAGTAGTCGACAGGGACCCTTCTCCGAGCAGTACTTC